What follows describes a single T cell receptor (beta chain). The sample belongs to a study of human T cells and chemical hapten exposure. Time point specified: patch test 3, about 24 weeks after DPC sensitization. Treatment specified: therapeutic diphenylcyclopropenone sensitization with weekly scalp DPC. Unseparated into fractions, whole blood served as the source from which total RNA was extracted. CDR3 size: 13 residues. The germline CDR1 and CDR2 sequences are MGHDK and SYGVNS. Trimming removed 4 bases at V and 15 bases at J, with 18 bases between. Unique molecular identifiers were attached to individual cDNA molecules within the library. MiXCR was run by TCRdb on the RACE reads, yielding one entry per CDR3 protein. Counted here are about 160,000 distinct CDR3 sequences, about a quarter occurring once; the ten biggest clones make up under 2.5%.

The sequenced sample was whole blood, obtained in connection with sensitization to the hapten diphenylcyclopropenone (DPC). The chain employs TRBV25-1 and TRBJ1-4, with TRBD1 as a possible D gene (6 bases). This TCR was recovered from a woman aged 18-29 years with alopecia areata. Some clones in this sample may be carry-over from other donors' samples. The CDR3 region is CASSATPPEGVFF. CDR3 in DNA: TGTGCCAGCAGTGCAACTCCCCCCGAGGGGGTGTTTTTT.